This is a list of T cell receptor beta chains from one sample in a study of cytotoxic CD8 clonotypes in ibrutinib-treated CLL. Profiling relied on immunoSEQ multiplex PCR, and the TCRdb table lists in-frame clones only, not all of them. The sample yields approximately 200,000 clones, over 55% seen once. This specimen consisted of PBMCs, obtained after 24 months of ibrutinib treatment. The receptors stem from a human donor with chronic lymphocytic leukemia. Each CDR3 is given with its conserved first and last residue. The D gene is left open where the match is weak. Clone size, where shown, is once, few, many, or a class for clones that have expanded.

TRBJ1-4,.,TRBV7-9,.,CASSLEGALGEKLFF,TGTGCCAGCAGCTTAGAAGGGGCTCTTGGCGAAAAACTGTTTTTT
TRBJ2-2,.,TRBV4-1,.,CASSQDYAGTGELFF,TGCGCCAGCAGCCAAGACTACGCGGGTACCGGGGAGCTGTTTTTT
TRBJ2-3,.,TRBV5-1,TRBD2,CASSVSGRAIDTQYF,TGCGCCAGCAGCGTAAGCGGGAGGGCCATAGATACGCAGTATTTT
TRBJ2-1,.,TRBV4-3,.,CASSQDYGGGLGHEQFF,TGCGCCAGCAGCCAAGATTATGGAGGCGGCCTTGGCCATGAGCAGTTCTTC
TRBJ2-1,.,TRBV30,.,CAWSVLAFGNEQFF,TGTGCCTGGAGTGTTTTAGCGTTCGGCAATGAGCAGTTCTTC
TRBJ1-1,.,TRBV6-1,.,CASRLDSGNTEAFF,TGTGCCAGCCGACTAGACAGTGGGAACACTGAAGCTTTCTTT
TRBJ2-3,.,TRBV27,.,CASKVTDTQYF,TGTGCCAGCAAAGTGACAGATACGCAGTATTTT
TRBJ2-7,.,TRBV2,TRBD2,CASSAKTSGSHEQYF,TGTGCCAGCAGTGCCAAGACTAGCGGGAGCCACGAGCAGTACTTC
TRBJ2-5,.,TRBV5-8,.,CASSQQQGLRTQYF,TGTGCCAGCAGCCAACAACAGGGTTTAAGGACCCAGTACTTC
TRBJ2-2,.,TRBV27,TRBD2,CASSGPGLAGGGRELFF,TGTGCCAGCAGTGGCCCGGGACTAGCGGGAGGAGGCCGGGAGCTGTTTTTT
TRBJ2-3,.,TRBV19,TRBD2,CASSRSGLAGGAADTQYF,TGTGCCAGTAGCCGGTCCGGGCTAGCGGGAGGAGCGGCAGATACGCAGTATTTT
TRBJ2-1,.,TRBV15,.,CATSEGNSYNEQFF,TGTGCCACCAGCGAGGGGAATTCCTACAATGAGCAGTTCTTC
TRBJ2-7,.,TRBV6-5,.,CASSYPTGRGYEQYF,TGTGCCAGCAGTTACCCCACTGGTAGAGGGTACGAGCAGTACTTC
TRBJ2-1,few,TRBV18,TRBD2,CASSPPDQRGDEQFF,TGTGCCAGCTCACCACCGGATCAGCGGGGCGATGAGCAGTTCTTC
TRBJ2-7,.,TRBV6-5,.,CASSRDSGGIYEQYF,TGTGCCAGCAGCCGGGACAGCGGCGGGATCTACGAGCAGTACTTC
TRBJ2-7,.,TRBV27,TRBD2,CASSSKREGPIAEQYF,TGTGCCAGCAGTTCTAAGCGGGAGGGCCCAATAGCCGAGCAGTACTTC
TRBJ2-5,.,TRBV7-8,TRBD1,CASSIGTGGLETQYF,TGTGCCAGCAGCATCGGGACAGGGGGTTTGGAGACCCAGTACTTC
TRBJ2-6,.,TRBV15,.,CATSRESVFSGANVLTF,TGTGCCACCAGCAGAGAATCAGTTTTCTCTGGGGCCAACGTCCTGACTTTC
TRBJ2-2,few,TRBV7-2,.,CASSAYTGELFF,TGTGCCAGCAGCGCCTACACCGGGGAGCTGTTTTTT
TRBJ2-5,.,TRBV7-8,.,CASSLGAETQYF,TGTGCCAGCAGCTTAGGGGCAGAGACCCAGTACTTC
TRBJ2-2,.,TRBV29-1,TRBD2,CSVSPSGGGTGELFF,TGCAGCGTCTCCCCTTCGGGAGGAGGGACCGGGGAGCTGTTTTTT
TRBJ2-5,.,TRBV20-1,.,CSASPAETQYF,TGCAGTGCTAGCCCAGCAGAGACCCAGTACTTC
TRBJ1-1,.,TRBV4-2,TRBD1,CASSRTGGDTEAFF,TGTGCCAGCAGCCGGACAGGGGGAGACACTGAAGCTTTCTTT
TRBJ2-7,.,TRBV13,.,CASSRILQGLHSYEQYF,TGTGCCAGCAGCCGTATTTTACAGGGACTGCACTCCTACGAGCAGTACTTC
TRBJ2-4,once,TRBV5-4,.,CASSSVGVTNIQYF,TGTGCCAGCAGCTCGGTGGGGGTTACAAACATTCAGTACTTC
TRBJ2-3,.,TRBV11-3,TRBD2,CASSISGSTDTQYF,TGTGCCAGCAGCATTAGCGGGAGTACAGATACGCAGTATTTT
TRBJ2-1,.,TRBV11-2,TRBD2,CASSFSGSSYNEQFF,TGTGCCAGCAGCTTTAGCGGGAGCTCCTACAATGAGCAGTTCTTC
TRBJ2-3,.,TRBV5-6,.,CASSPSLSDTQYF,TGTGCCAGCAGCCCTTCCCTCTCTGATACGCAGTATTTT
TRBJ1-1,few,TRBV15,.,CATSRGTMNTEAFF,TGTGCCACCAGCAGAGGGACAATGAACACTGAAGCTTTCTTT
TRBJ1-2,.,TRBV14,.,CASSQHGVLLNGYTF,TGTGCCAGCAGCCAACATGGGGTGCTTTTAAATGGCTACACCTTC
TRBJ2-7,.,TRBV12-5,.,CASGLGPGESYEQYF,TGTGCTAGTGGTTTGGGGCCGGGGGAGTCCTACGAGCAGTACTTC
TRBJ2-7,.,TRBV5-1,.,CASSRGTPGQTGARLRGQYF,TGCGCCAGCAGCCGGGGGACCCCGGGGCAAACAGGGGCGAGACTACGGGGGCAGTACTTC
TRBJ2-3,.,TRBV2,TRBD1,CASRVPGQGVGTDTQYF,TGTGCCAGCAGAGTCCCGGGACAGGGTGTAGGCACAGATACGCAGTATTTT
TRBJ2-1,.,TRBV7-7,TRBD2,CASSLWTSGTINEQFF,TGTGCCAGCAGCCTATGGACTAGCGGGACAATAAATGAGCAGTTCTTC
TRBJ2-7,.,TRBV18,TRBD1,CASSPGQGTYYEQYF,TGTGCCAGCTCCCCGGGACAGGGGACCTACTACGAGCAGTACTTC
TRBJ2-3,.,TRBV4-3,TRBD2,CASSQASGRWITDTQYF,TGCGCCAGCAGCCAAGCGAGCGGGAGATGGATCACAGATACGCAGTATTTT
TRBJ2-7,.,TRBV28,TRBD2,CASSPIAGGSYEQYF,TGTGCCAGCAGTCCAATAGCGGGAGGCTCCTACGAGCAGTACTTC
TRBJ1-1,few,TRBV5-6,.,CASSYYTEAFF,TGTGCCAGCAGCTATTACACTGAAGCTTTCTTT
TRBJ2-5,.,TRBV5-1,.,CASSPLELFETQYF,TGCGCCAGCAGCCCGCTAGAACTCTTCGAGACCCAGTACTTC
TRBJ1-5,few,TRBV4-1,.,CASSQGGAGNNQPQHF,TGCGCCAGCAGCCAAGGAGGGGCAGGGAACAATCAGCCCCAGCATTTT
TRBJ2-3,.,TRBV5-1,TRBD2,CASSPIAGADTQYF,TGCGCCAGCAGCCCAATAGCGGGAGCCGATACGCAGTATTTT
TRBJ2-2,.,TRBV6-5,TRBD2,CASSSSGRAGELFF,TGTGCCAGCAGTTCCAGCGGGAGGGCCGGGGAGCTGTTTTTT
TRBJ2-3,once,TRBV7-9,TRBD2,CASSLRLAGGEDTQYF,TGTGCCAGCAGCTTAAGGCTAGCGGGAGGAGAAGATACGCAGTATTTT
TRBJ1-4,.,TRBV25-1,.,CASSEFGGGNEKLFF,TGTGCCAGCAGTGAATTCGGGGGAGGGAATGAAAAACTGTTTTTT
TRBJ2-2,once,TRBV19,TRBD1,CASSLGQGDAGELFF,TGTGCCAGTAGTCTGGGACAGGGTGACGCCGGGGAGCTGTTTTTT
TRBJ2-5,.,TRBV25-1,.,CASSEHPGETQYF,TGTGCCAGCAGTGAACACCCCGGCGAGACCCAGTACTTC